The present T cell receptor (beta chain) was sequenced within a study of OX40 agonist ivuxolimab in advanced cancers. Study details: Patients got intravenous ivuxolimab at 0.01 to 10 mg/kg every 2 weeks. A history of anti-PD-1, anti-PD-L1 or anti-CTLA-4 therapy was acceptable, and approximately 40% had some.

The protocol was immunoSEQ multiplex PCR, while the TCRdb copy is restricted to in-frame clones and leaves out a portion. The sample has 130,000 or so clones, around 93% seen once. V lost 2 bases to trimming and J lost 4 bases, with 6 bases between them. Germline lookup yields CDR1 LNHDA and CDR2 SQIVND (reference sequence). The CDR3 sequence is 13 residues long. The sample was CD4+ or CD8+ T cells sorted from blood, taken in a trial of the OX40 agonist ivuxolimab. The sequence came from an adult with an advanced solid tumor such as melanoma, head and neck, liver or kidney cancer. The rearrangement joins TRBV19 to TRBJ1-3; D gene uncertain. The CDR3 reads CASSITGGNTIYF. The CDR3 nucleotides are TGTGCCAGTAGTATAACGGGCGGAAACACCATATATTTT.